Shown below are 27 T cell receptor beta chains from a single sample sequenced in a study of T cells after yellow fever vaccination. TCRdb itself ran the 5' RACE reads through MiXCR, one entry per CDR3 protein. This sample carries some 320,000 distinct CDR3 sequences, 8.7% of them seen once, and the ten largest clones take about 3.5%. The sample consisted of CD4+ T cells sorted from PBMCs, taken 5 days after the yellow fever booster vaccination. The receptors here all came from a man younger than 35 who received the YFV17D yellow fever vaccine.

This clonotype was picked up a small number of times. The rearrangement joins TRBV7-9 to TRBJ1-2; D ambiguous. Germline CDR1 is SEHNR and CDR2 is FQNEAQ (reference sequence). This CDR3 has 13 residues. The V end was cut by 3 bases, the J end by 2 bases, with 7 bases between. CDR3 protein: CASSFWANYGYTF. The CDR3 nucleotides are TGTGCCAGCAGCTTCTGGGCCAACTATGGCTACACCTTC.

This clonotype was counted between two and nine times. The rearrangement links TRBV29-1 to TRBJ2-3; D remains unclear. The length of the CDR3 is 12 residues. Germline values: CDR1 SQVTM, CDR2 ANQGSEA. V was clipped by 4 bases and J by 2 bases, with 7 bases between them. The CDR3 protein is CSVVLVTDTQYF. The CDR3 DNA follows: TGCAGCGTTGTGCTGGTCACAGATACGCAGTATTTT.

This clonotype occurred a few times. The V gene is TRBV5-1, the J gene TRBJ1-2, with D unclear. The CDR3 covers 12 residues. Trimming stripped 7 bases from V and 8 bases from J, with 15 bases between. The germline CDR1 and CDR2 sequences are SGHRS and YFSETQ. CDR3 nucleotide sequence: TGCGCCAGCCGAGGAGGACGGAGCGGCTACACCTTC. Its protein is CASRGGRSGYTF.

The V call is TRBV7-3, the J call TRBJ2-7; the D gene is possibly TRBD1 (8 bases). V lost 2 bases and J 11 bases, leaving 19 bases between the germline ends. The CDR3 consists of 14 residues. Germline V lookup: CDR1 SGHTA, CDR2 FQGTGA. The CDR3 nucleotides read TGTGCCAGCAGCTTACTCGGGGGGCAGGGGGCTGAGTACGTC. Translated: CASSLLGGQGAEYV.

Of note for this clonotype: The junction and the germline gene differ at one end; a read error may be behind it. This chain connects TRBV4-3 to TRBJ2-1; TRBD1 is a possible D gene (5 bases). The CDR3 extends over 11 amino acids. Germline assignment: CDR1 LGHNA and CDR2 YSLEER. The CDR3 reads CASSHGAGQVF. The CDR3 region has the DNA TGCGCCAGCAGCCATGGGGCAGGGCAGGTCTTC.

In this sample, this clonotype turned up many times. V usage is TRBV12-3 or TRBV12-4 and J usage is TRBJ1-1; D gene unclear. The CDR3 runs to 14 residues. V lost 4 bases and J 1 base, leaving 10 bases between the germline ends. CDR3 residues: CASSSRHQNTEAFF. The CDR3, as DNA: TGTGCCAGCAGTTCCCGGCACCAGAACACTGAAGCTTTCTTT.

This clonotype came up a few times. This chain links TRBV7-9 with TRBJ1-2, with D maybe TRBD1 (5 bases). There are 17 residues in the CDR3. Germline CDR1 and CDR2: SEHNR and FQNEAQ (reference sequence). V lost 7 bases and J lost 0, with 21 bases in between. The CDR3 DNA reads TGTGCCAGCACCGGGGAGGGGCCGGGCCTAGCTAACTATGGCTACACCTTC. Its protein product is CASTGEGPGLANYGYTF.

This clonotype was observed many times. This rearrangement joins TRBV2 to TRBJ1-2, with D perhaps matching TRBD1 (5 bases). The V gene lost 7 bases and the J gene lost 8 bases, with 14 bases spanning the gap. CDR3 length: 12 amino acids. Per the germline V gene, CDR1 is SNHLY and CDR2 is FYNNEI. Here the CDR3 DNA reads TGTGCCAGCATAGAGGGGTTGGAGGGCTACACCTTC. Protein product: CASIEGLEGYTF.

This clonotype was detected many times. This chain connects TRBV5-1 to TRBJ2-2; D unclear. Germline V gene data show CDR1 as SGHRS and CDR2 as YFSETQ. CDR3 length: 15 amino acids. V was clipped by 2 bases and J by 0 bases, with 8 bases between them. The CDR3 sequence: CASSFRLANTGELFF. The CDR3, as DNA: TGCGCCAGCAGCTTTAGGCTGGCGAACACCGGGGAGCTGTTTTTT. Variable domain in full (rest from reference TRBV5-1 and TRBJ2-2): KAGVTQTPRYLIKTRGQQVTLSCSPISGHRSVSWYQQTPGQGLQFLFEYFSETQRNKGNFPGRFSGRQFSNSRSEMNVSTLELGDSALYLCASSFRLANTGELFFGEGSRLTVL.

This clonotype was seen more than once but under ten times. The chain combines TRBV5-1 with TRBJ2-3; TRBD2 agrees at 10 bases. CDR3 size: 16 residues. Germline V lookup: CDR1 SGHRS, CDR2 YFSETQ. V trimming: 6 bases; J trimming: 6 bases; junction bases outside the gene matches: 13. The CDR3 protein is CASNGISGGAVDTQYF. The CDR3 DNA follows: TGCGCCAGCAACGGAATAAGCGGGGGGGCCGTGGATACGCAGTATTTT.

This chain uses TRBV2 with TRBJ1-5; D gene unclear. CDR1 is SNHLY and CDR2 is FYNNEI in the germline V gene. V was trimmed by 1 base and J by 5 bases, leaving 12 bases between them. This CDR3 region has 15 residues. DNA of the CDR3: TGTGCCAGCAGTGAAGGCCGGATAACGTATCAGCCCCAGCATTTT. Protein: CASSEGRITYQPQHF.

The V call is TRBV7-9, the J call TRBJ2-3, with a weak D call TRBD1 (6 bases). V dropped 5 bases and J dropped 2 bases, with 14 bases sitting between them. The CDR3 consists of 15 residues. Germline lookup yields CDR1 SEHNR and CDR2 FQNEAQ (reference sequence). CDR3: CASSGGYYSTDTQYF. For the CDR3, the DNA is TGTGCCAGCAGCGGGGGCTACTATTCCACAGATACGCAGTATTTT.

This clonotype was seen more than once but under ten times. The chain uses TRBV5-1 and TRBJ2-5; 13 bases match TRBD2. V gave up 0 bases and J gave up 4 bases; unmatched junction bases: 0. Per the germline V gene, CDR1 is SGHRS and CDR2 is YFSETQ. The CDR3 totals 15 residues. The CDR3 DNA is TGCGCCAGCAGCTTGGGGACTAGCGGGGGAGAGACCCAGTACTTC. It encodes CASSLGTSGGETQYF.

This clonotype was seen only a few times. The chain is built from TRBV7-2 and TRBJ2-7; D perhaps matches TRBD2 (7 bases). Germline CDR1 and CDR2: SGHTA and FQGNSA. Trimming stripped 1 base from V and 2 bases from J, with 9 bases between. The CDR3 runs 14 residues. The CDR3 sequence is CASSLEGGAYEQYF. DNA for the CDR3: TGTGCCAGCAGCTTAGAGGGGGGGGCCTACGAGCAGTACTTC.

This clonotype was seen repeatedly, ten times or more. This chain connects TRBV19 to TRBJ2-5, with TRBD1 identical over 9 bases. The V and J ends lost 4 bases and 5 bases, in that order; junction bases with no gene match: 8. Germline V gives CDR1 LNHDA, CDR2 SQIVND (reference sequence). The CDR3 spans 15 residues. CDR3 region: CASSTGTGNRETQYF. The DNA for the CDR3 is TGTGCCAGTAGTACCGGGACAGGGAACAGGGAGACCCAGTACTTC.

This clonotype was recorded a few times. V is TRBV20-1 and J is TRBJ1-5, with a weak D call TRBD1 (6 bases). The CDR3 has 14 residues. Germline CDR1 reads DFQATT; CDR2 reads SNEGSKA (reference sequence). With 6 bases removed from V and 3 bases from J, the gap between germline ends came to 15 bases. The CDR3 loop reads CSAKGDIDNQPQHF. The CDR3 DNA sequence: TGCAGTGCCAAAGGGGACATCGACAATCAGCCCCAGCATTTT.

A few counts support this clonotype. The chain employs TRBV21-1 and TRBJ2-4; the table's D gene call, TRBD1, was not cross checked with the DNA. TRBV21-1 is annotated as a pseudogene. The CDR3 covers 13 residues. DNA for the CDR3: TGTGCCAGCAGCCCCTCAATTGAAGGGGGCGAGTACTTC. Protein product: CASSPSIEGGEYF.

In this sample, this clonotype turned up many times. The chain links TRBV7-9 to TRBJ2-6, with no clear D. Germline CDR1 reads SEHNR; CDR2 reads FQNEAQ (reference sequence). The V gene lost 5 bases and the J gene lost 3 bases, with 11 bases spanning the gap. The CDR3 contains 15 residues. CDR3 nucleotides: TGTGCCAGCAGCCCTGGCGGATATGGGGCCAACGTCCTGACTTTC. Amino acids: CASSPGGYGANVLTF. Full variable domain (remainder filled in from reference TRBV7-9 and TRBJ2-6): DTGVSQNPRHKITKRGQNVTFRCDPISEHNRLYWYRQTLGQGPEFLTYFQNEAQLEKSRLLSDRFSAERPKGSFSTLEIQRTEQGDSAMYLCASSPGGYGANVLTFGAGSRLTVL.

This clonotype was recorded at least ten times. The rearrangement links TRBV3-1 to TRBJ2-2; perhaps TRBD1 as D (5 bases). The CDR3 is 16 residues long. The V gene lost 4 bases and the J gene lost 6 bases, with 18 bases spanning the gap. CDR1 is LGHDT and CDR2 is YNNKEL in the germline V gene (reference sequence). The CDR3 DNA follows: TGTGCCAGCAGCCCTCCCATGAAGGGGTACGCCGGGGAGCTGTTTTTT. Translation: CASSPPMKGYAGELFF.

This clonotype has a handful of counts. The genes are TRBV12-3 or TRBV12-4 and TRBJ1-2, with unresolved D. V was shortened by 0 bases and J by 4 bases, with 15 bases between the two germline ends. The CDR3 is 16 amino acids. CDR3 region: CASSLAAGRSVYGYTF. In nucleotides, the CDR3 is TGTGCCAGCAGTTTAGCGGCAGGCCGATCGGTCTATGGCTACACCTTC.

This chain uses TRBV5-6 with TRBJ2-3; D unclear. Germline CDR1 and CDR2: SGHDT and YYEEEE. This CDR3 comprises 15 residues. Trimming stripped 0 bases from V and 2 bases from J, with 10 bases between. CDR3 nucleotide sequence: TGTGCCAGCAGCTTGGCCCCGGCAAACACAGATACGCAGTATTTT. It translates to CASSLAPANTDTQYF.

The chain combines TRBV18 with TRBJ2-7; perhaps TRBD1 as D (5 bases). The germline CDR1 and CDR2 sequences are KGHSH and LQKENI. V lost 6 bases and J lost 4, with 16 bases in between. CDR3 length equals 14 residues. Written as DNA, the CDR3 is TGTGCCAGCTCTCAGTGGGGCAACAGGTACGAGCAGTACGTC. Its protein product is CASSQWGNRYEQYV.

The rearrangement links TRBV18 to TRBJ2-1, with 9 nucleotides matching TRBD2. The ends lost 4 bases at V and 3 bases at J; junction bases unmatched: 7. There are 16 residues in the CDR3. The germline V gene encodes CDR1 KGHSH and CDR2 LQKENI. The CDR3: CASSLRGGANYNEQFF. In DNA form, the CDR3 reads TGTGCCAGCTCACTGCGCGGGGGGGCTAACTACAATGAGCAGTTCTTC.

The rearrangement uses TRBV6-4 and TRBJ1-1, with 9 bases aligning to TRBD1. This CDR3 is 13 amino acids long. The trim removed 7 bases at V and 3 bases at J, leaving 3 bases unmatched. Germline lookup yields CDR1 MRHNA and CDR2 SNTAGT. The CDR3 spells CASKQGAHTEAFF. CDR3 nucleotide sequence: TGTGCCAGCAAACAGGGGGCGCACACTGAAGCTTTCTTT.

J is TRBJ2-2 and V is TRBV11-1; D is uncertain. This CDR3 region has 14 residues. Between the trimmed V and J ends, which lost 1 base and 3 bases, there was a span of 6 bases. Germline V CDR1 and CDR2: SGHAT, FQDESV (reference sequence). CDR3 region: CASSLVSDTGELFF. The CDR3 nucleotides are TGTGCCAGCAGCTTAGTTTCCGACACCGGGGAGCTGTTTTTT.

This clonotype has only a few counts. CDR3 loop: CASSEYTGGRTEAFF. CDR3 DNA sequence: TGTGCCAGCAGTGAATATACGGGCGGGAGGACTGAAGCTTTCTTT. The rearrangement uses TRBV25-1 and TRBJ1-1; the D is unclear. V lost 0 bases to trimming and J lost 5 bases, with 13 bases between them. The CDR3 covers 15 residues. Germline values: CDR1 MGHDK, CDR2 SYGVNS.

The CDR3 bases are TGTGCCAGTAGTAAAGGACGGTTAAATCAGCCCCAGCATTTT. This gives the protein CASSKGRLNQPQHF. The chain combines TRBV19 with TRBJ1-5; D is undetermined. The ends were cut back, 4 bases at V and 4 bases at J, with 11 bases in the middle. The CDR3 is made up of 14 amino acids. Germline V CDR1 and CDR2: LNHDA, SQIVND (reference sequence).